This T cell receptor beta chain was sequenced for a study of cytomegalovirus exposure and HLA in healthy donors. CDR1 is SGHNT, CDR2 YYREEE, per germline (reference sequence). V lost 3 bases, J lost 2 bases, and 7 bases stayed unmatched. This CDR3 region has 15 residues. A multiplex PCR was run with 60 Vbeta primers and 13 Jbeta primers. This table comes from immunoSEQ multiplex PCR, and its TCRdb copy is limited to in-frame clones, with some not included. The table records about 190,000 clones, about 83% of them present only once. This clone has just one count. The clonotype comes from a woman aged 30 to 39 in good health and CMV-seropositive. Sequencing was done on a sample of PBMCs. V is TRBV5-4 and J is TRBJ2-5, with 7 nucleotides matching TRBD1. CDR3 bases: TGTGCCAGCAGCTCCCTGGGACAGATGCAAGAGACCCAGTACTTC. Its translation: CASSSLGQMQETQYF.